The present entry profiles one TCR beta chain with its context. This clonotype was counted a few times. Its antigen is not yet known. Qualities for individual bases were not recorded, and no much larger clone is one base off. Ficoll-Paque density gradient centrifugation was used to isolate PBMCs. Relative to germline, V is 5 bases shorter and J is 8 bases shorter, with 15 bases between their ends. The CDR3 sequence holds 13 residues, the cysteine and phenylalanine included. Only the CDR3 part of the read is kept: 39 bases, read in frame from the first base. These data come from a study of T-cell memory formation after mild COVID-19 (dated by TCRdb to the early 2020s). Turning to the overall study: TCR sequence clusters from the two donors were found to be largely donor specific. In two donors, T-cell clones that expanded and contracted after mild COVID-19 were followed by sequencing TCRalpha and TCRbeta repertoires longitudinally. Two young, previously healthy adult volunteers made up the cohort, one male and one female.

The listed sequencing device is Illumina NovaSeq 6000. Using 5'RACE with constant-segment primers, TCRalpha and TCRbeta cDNA libraries were constructed, with sample barcodes and unique molecular identifiers added in the process. Trizol reagent was used to extract RNA from every sample. Libraries were amplified in two PCR steps, with a second sample barcode and Illumina TruSeq adapters added in the second step. Sequencing of the libraries was done on an Illumina NovaSeq, producing 2 x 150 bp paired-end reads. Processing in the source paper ran as follows. Reads were demultiplexed and collapsed into UMI-guided consensus sequences with migec v1.2.7. Using mixcr v2.1.11, UMI consensuses were aligned to TRA and TRB V and J templates and then assembled into clonotypes. A clonotype was counted as expanded or contracted only if both edgeR and NoisET called the change significant, with noise models trained on biological replicates. edgeR calls used a false discovery rate-adjusted p below 0.01 and a log2 fold-change threshold of 1. As an exploratory analysis of dynamics, max-normalized trajectories of the 1000 most abundant clonotypes were examined by PCA with hierarchical clustering. Separately sequenced CD4+ and CD8+ repertoires were used to assign a CD4 or CD8 phenotype to each responding clone. TCRdb ran its own pipeline on the public reads, namely fastp trimming at Q25 and MiXCR clone calling, and kept in-frame beta chains. Identical CDR3 protein sequences are pooled into one entry, listed with their most common genes and DNA. These V and J calls are TCRdb output, not the study's own analysis. This sample has a few hundred thousand distinct CDR3 sequences in its table, and approximately 15% of those were observed once. The ten largest clonotypes hold roughly a fifth of the sample.

Points the paper makes about the study in general: The second-wave clones that peaked on day 37 were not confirmed to be SARS-CoV-2 specific. The study included only a couple of mild cases, and larger cohorts that include severe cases with pre-infection samples were judged to be necessary. Contracting CD4+ clones turned up mainly in the CM and EM memory subsets, whereas EMRA was where CD8+ clones were enriched. Some responding clones were detected in pre-infection memory, suggesting pre-existing cross-reactive memory T cells joined the SARS-CoV-2 response. Clones contracting from day 15 to 85 had balanced CD4/CD8 phenotypes, while a second wave expanding from day 15 to 37 was biased towards CD4+.

The source of this sequence is a man between 18 and 29 years old who had mild COVID-19 (a few samples of this study predate the infection). The sample titles of this study are shuffled in the database, so cell type and time point are left out; the donor was told from shared clones. The sample consisted of PBMCs or a T cell subset sorted from them (not recorded which). The chain is assembled from TRBV12-3 or TRBV12-4 and TRBJ1-2; the best D guess is TRBD1, with 6 bases matching. CDR3 reads: CASSETGIPGYTF. The DNA is as follows: TGTGCCAGCAGTGAAACAGGGATACCCGGCTACACCTTC.